This passage covers 32 T cell receptor beta chains from one sample sequenced in a study of CD8 T cell repertoires and HIV-1 epitope variants. TCRdb's copy holds only in-frame clones and misses some; the assay was immunoSEQ multiplex PCR. The sample lists roughly 4,900 clones, about two thirds occurring once. These receptors' targets are unknown. The sample comprised cultured CD8+ T cells derived from PBMCs. The receptors shown here come from a male donor with HIV.

This chain links TRBV7-9 with TRBJ2-2, with TRBD2 matching over 10 bases. This CDR3 spans 15 amino acids. The germline CDR1 and CDR2 sequences are SEHNR and FQNEAQ (reference sequence). The V and J ends lost 3 bases and 6 bases, in that order; junction bases with no gene match: 4. The CDR3: CASSFSGTSAGELFF. CDR3 nucleotide sequence: TGTGCCAGCAGCTTTTCCGGGACTAGCGCCGGGGAGCTGTTTTTT. The whole variable domain, filled in from reference TRBV7-9 and TRBJ2-2, reads DTGVSQNPRHKITKRGQNVTFRCDPISEHNRLYWYRQTLGQGPEFLTYFQNEAQLEKSRLLSDRFSAERPKGSFSTLEIQRTEQGDSAMYLCASSFSGTSAGELFFGEGSRLTVL.

The chain recombines TRBV27 with TRBJ2-3, with 14 positions matching TRBD2. The ends lost 6 bases at V and 0 bases at J; junction bases unmatched: 8. Germline CDR1 MNHEY, CDR2 SMNVEV (reference sequence). The CDR3 length is 18 residues. The CDR3 region has the DNA TGTGCCAGCAGACCCACGACTAGCGGGAGGGCTAGCACAGATACGCAGTATTTT. The encoded protein is CASRPTTSGRASTDTQYF.

This clone was picked up a small number of times. This chain links TRBV15 with TRBJ1-2, with 7 bases matching TRBD1. The CDR3 covers 16 residues. In germline, CDR1 is LNHNV, CDR2 YYDKDF (reference sequence). V lost 0 bases to trimming and J lost 6 bases; unmatched junction nucleotides: 10. CDR3 DNA: TGTGCCACCAGCAGAGATTCAGGGGGGGCGCAGGATGGCTACACCTTC. Protein sequence: CATSRDSGGAQDGYTF.

In its sample, this clone was seen a few times. The chain carries TRBV19 and TRBJ1-2; D may be TRBD1 (5 bases). Germline V gives CDR1 LNHDA, CDR2 SQIVND (reference sequence). The ends were cut back, 9 bases at V and 4 bases at J, with 9 bases in the middle. This CDR3 is 11 amino acids long. The CDR3 DNA sequence: TGTGCCAGCTCTCAGGGCTATGGCTACACCTTC. Translation: CASSQGYGYTF.

The V call is TRBV5-8, the J call TRBJ2-1, with D possibly being TRBD1 (5 bases). CDR3 length: 14 amino acids. The V end lost 2 bases, the J end lost 10 bases, and 16 bases lay between the germline ends. Germline V CDR1 and CDR2: SGHTS, YDEGEE. CDR3 residues: CASSFGQGLGEQFF. CDR3 DNA: TGTGCCAGCAGCTTCGGGCAGGGCCTTGGGGAGCAGTTCTTC.

The chain has TRBV28 and TRBJ2-1, with 13 bases fitting TRBD2. V gave up 5 bases and J gave up 3 bases; unmatched junction bases: 7. The CDR3 totals 17 residues. From germline, CDR1 is MDHEN and CDR2 SYDVKM. CDR3 nucleotide sequence: TGTGCCAGCAGTCCATGGACTAGCGGGAGTCTCTACAATGAGCAGTTCTTC. The encoded protein is CASSPWTSGSLYNEQFF.

This clone has just a few counts. The J gene is TRBJ2-1, the V gene TRBV5-6, with D hard to call. The CDR3 extends over 13 amino acids. V was trimmed by 0 bases and J by 6 bases, leaving 7 bases between them. Per germline, CDR1 SGHDT and CDR2 YYEEEE. CDR3 in amino acids: CASSLVQANEQFF. The CDR3 nucleotides read TGTGCCAGCAGCTTGGTGCAGGCCAATGAGCAGTTCTTC.

The gene calls are TRBV7-3 and TRBJ2-7; the match to TRBD1 covers 7 bases. The CDR3 runs 14 residues. V lost 3 bases to trimming and J lost 7 bases; unmatched junction nucleotides: 9. Germline CDR1 reads SGHTA; CDR2 reads FQGTGA. The CDR3 region is CASSLGQYLREQYF. CDR3 coding DNA: TGTGCCAGCAGCTTGGGACAGTACCTTCGTGAGCAGTACTTC.

This chain links TRBV5-4 with TRBJ2-1, with a tentative D call TRBD1 (5 bases). Deletions cut 1 base from V and 10 bases from J, with 12 bases between. The V gene's germline CDR1 is SGHNT and CDR2 YYREEE (reference sequence). CDR3 length: 13 residues. The CDR3 coding sequence is TGTGCCAGCAGCTTGTCGCAGGGCAGCGAGCAGTTCTTC. This encodes CASSLSQGSEQFF.

This chain joins TRBV15 and TRBJ2-5; 7 nucleotides align to TRBD2. Trimming removed 0 bases from V and 11 bases from J; junction bases left unmatched: 9. The CDR3 length is 14 residues. Germline CDR1 reads LNHNV; CDR2 reads YYDKDF (reference sequence). The CDR3 coding sequence is TGTGCCACCAGCAGAGATGGGGGGGTAGCGGAGCAGTACTTC. It is translated as CATSRDGGVAEQYF.

The rearrangement links TRBV5-6 to TRBJ2-7; a weak D match, TRBD1 (5 bases). Germline-derived CDR1 and CDR2 are SGHDT and YYEEEE. V lost 6 bases to trimming and J lost 5 bases, with 18 bases between them. The CDR3 contains 14 residues. CDR3 region: CASKPQVQFHEQYF. The CDR3 DNA sequence: TGTGCCAGCAAACCACAGGTCCAATTCCACGAGCAGTACTTC.

The CDR3 here is CASRSPRGQGAKNIQYF. The CDR3 DNA reads as TGTGCCAGCAGATCGCCTCGTGGACAGGGAGCCAAAAACATTCAGTACTTC. The chain couples TRBV28 to TRBJ2-4; TRBD1 aligns across 8 bases. There are 17 residues in the CDR3. Germline V gives CDR1 MDHEN, CDR2 SYDVKM. The trim removed 6 bases at V and 0 bases at J, leaving 10 bases unmatched.

The chain employs TRBV7-3 and TRBJ2-1; 10 nucleotides line up with TRBD2. The CDR3 is 15 residues long. V gave up 3 bases and J gave up 6 bases; unmatched junction bases: 5. The germline V gene encodes CDR1 SGHTA and CDR2 FQGTGA. As DNA, the CDR3 is TGTGCCAGCAGCTTCCCGAGCGGGGGGGCCAATGAGCAGTTCTTC. Protein sequence: CASSFPSGGANEQFF. Full variable domain (remainder filled in from reference TRBV7-3 and TRBJ2-1): GAGVSQTPSNKVTEKGKYVELRCDPISGHTALYWYRQSLGQGPEFLIYFQGTGAADDSGLPNDRFFAVRPEGSVSTLKIQRTERGDSAVYLCASSFPSGGANEQFFGPGTRLTVL.

This chain connects TRBV6-5 to TRBJ2-7, with 7 bases identical to TRBD2. CDR3 size: 15 residues. Germline CDR1 is MNHEY and CDR2 is SVGAGI. J gave up 2 bases and V 0 bases, and 4 bases lay outside the gene matches. CDR3 loop: CASSYSSAGTYEQYF. CDR3 sequence (DNA): TGTGCCAGCAGTTACTCCTCAGCGGGGACCTACGAGCAGTACTTC.

The chain recombines TRBV5-6 with TRBJ1-4, with 7 nucleotides matching TRBD1. Germline CDR1 SGHDT, CDR2 YYEEEE. The junction had 22 bases not matched to a gene; V was cut back by 3 bases and J by 8 bases. The CDR3 has 19 residues. In DNA, the CDR3 is TGTGCCAGCAGCTCCCGGGACCCGGAACGGGACAGCGGGTGGGAAAAACTGTTTTTT. This codes for CASSSRDPERDSGWEKLFF.

This clone has a single count. The rearrangement uses TRBV28 and TRBJ1-5; D not resolved. The CDR3 covers 11 residues. In germline, CDR1 is MDHEN, CDR2 SYDVKM. Trimming stripped 5 bases from V and 11 bases from J, with 10 bases between. In nucleotides, the CDR3 is TGTGCCAGCAGTCTCCAGTTTGCCCAGCATTTT. Its protein is CASSLQFAQHF.

The chain recombines TRBV9 with TRBJ2-3; D unclear. The ends were cut back, 0 bases at V and 0 bases at J, with 11 bases in the middle. Germline-derived CDR1 and CDR2 are SGDLS and YYNGEE. There are 16 residues in the CDR3. CDR3 in amino acids: CASSVESGRSTDTQYF. The CDR3 DNA reads as TGTGCCAGCAGCGTAGAGTCAGGCCGAAGCACAGATACGCAGTATTTT.

This clone has only one observation. The chain recombines TRBV19 with TRBJ1-4, with 7 bases identical to TRBD1. The V and J ends lost 9 bases and 2 bases, in that order; junction bases with no gene match: 12. The V gene's germline CDR1 is LNHDA and CDR2 SQIVND (reference sequence). The CDR3 contains 16 residues. The CDR3 is CASKPGQDRTNEKLFF. The CDR3, as DNA: TGTGCCAGCAAACCCGGACAGGATCGGACTAATGAAAAACTGTTTTTT.

The genes are TRBV7-9 and TRBJ1-2; D gene unclear. Trimming shortened V by 1 base and J by 0 bases, and 6 bases separated the two germline ends. In germline, CDR1 is SEHNR, CDR2 FQNEAQ (reference sequence). This CDR3 has 14 amino acids. CDR3 DNA: TGTGCCAGCAGCTTAGAAACTACTAACTATGGCTACACCTTC. Translating gives CASSLETTNYGYTF.

The chain recombines TRBV16 with TRBJ1-2, with D possibly TRBD1 on 6 matching bases. This CDR3 region has 15 residues. Germline CDR1 is KGHSY and CDR2 is FQNENV. The germline V and J ends were trimmed by 0 bases and 4 bases, with 12 bases remaining between them. The chain's CDR3 is CASSQSGGGIYGYTF. The CDR3 DNA follows: TGTGCCAGCAGCCAATCGGGAGGGGGAATCTATGGCTACACCTTC.

The rearrangement joins TRBV6-6 to TRBJ1-1; unclear D gene. V dropped 2 bases and J dropped 8 bases, with 15 bases sitting between them. Germline lookup yields CDR1 MNHNY and CDR2 SVGAGI (reference sequence). This CDR3 is 14 amino acids long. The CDR3 reads CASSYGLGGVEAFF. The CDR3 DNA sequence: TGTGCCAGCAGTTACGGGCTAGGCGGGGTCGAAGCTTTCTTT.

The J gene is TRBJ2-2, the V gene TRBV4-3; D is undetermined. The germline CDR1 and CDR2 sequences are LGHNA and YSLEER. This CDR3 contains 14 residues. V lost 0 bases and J 1 base, leaving 3 bases between the germline ends. The CDR3 DNA sequence: TGCGCCAGCAGCCAAGATGGGAACACCGGGGAGCTGTTTTTT. As protein: CASSQDGNTGELFF.

V is TRBV4-2 and J is TRBJ2-2; the D is unclear. V lost 3 bases to trimming and J lost 7 bases, with 9 bases between them. Germline loops: CDR1 LGHNA, CDR2 YNFKEQ. The CDR3 runs 13 residues. CDR3 loop: CASSHQEGGELFF. The CDR3, as DNA: TGTGCCAGCAGCCACCAAGAAGGCGGGGAGCTGTTTTTT.

This chain connects TRBV5-6 to TRBJ2-3, with 7 bases matching TRBD1. The CDR3 is made up of 14 amino acids. CDR1 is SGHDT, CDR2 YYEEEE, per germline. Losses at the gene ends were 2 bases for V and 6 bases for J; bases not matched to a gene: 6. CDR3 protein: CASSFWQGDDTQYF. The CDR3 region has the DNA TGTGCCAGCAGCTTTTGGCAGGGGGATGATACGCAGTATTTT.

V gene TRBV28 combines with J gene TRBJ2-7; 12 bases are shared with TRBD1. CDR1 and CDR2 (germline): MDHEN, SYDVKM. Trimming removed 5 bases from V and 5 bases from J; junction bases left unmatched: 4. The CDR3 is 14 amino acids. CDR3 region: CASSTGQGADEQYF. DNA of the CDR3: TGTGCCAGCAGTACGGGACAGGGGGCGGACGAGCAGTACTTC.

This clone was picked up one time. The chain employs TRBV10-3 and TRBJ1-5; D is unresolved. Trimming took 4 bases from V and 7 from J, leaving 8 bases between them. Germline V lookup: CDR1 ENHRY, CDR2 SYGVKD. The length of the CDR3 is 12 residues. DNA for the CDR3: TGTGCCATCAGTGGGCAGAACCAGCCCCAGCATTTT. Protein sequence: CAISGQNQPQHF.

This chain uses TRBV5-8 with TRBJ2-7; unclear D gene. V shed 4 bases and J shed 5 bases, with 16 bases lying between them. This CDR3 contains 14 residues. CDR1 SGHTS and CDR2 YDEGEE come from the germline V gene. The CDR3 nucleotides read TGTGCCAGCAGCCACTCTGTAGGGCCGGACGAGCAGTACTTC. Translating gives CASSHSVGPDEQYF.

The chain carries TRBV4-3 and TRBJ1-4, with 8 bases aligning to TRBD1. The germline V gene has CDR1 LGHNA and CDR2 YSLEER. The CDR3 sequence is 15 residues long. Trimming removed 3 bases from V and 8 bases from J; junction bases left unmatched: 8. The CDR3 nucleotides read TGCGCCAGCAGCCAGGCAGGGGGCGCCGAGGAAAAACTGTTTTTT. Translated, it gives CASSQAGGAEEKLFF.

In this sample, this clone turned up a few times. J is TRBJ1-2 and V is TRBV5-6, with a tentative D call TRBD1 (6 bases). The germline V gene encodes CDR1 SGHDT and CDR2 YYEEEE. The CDR3 length is 14 residues. Trimming took 0 bases from V and 9 from J, leaving 15 bases between them. CDR3 sequence (DNA): TGTGCCAGCAGCTTGGGGCAGGGGCTGATACGCTACACCTTC. This encodes CASSLGQGLIRYTF.

This clone was counted once. This chain links TRBV5-6 with TRBJ1-1; no clear D gene. Trimming removed 3 bases at V and 4 bases at J, with 19 bases between. Germline loops: CDR1 SGHDT, CDR2 YYEEEE. The CDR3 is 16 amino acids. CDR3 nucleotide sequence: TGTGCCAGCAGCTCCGCGGGCCTTTGGACGTTCACTGAAGCTTTCTTT. Amino acid sequence: CASSSAGLWTFTEAFF.

The chain combines TRBV6-5 with TRBJ2-5, with 11 bases aligning to TRBD2. V was clipped by 0 bases and J by 1 base; unmatched bases: 1. This CDR3 spans 16 amino acids. The germline gives CDR1 MNHEY, CDR2 SVGAGI. The CDR3 region has the DNA TGTGCCAGCAGTTACTCCGGGACTAGCGGCCAAGAGACCCAGTACTTC. It yields the protein CASSYSGTSGQETQYF.

This rearrangement joins TRBV27 to TRBJ1-1; TRBD1 matches 8 bases. V lost 8 bases, J lost 2 bases, and 7 bases stayed unmatched. CDR3 length equals 14 residues. Germline V CDR1 and CDR2: MNHEY, SMNVEV (reference sequence). CDR3 DNA: TGTGCCAGCGGCGACAGGGGCGGTAACACTGAAGCTTTCTTT. Translated: CASGDRGGNTEAFF.